The present TCR beta chain was sequenced within a study of blood T cell repertoires in COVID-19. Across the whole study: Some COVID-19 samples were acute and others convalescent; all came from the United States, Italy and Spain.

The germline V gene has CDR1 ENHRY and CDR2 SYGVKD. The germline V and J ends were trimmed by 2 bases and 1 base, with 8 bases remaining between them. There are 15 residues in the CDR3. Assay used: immunoSEQ multiplex PCR; TCRdb lists only in-frame clones, some missing. The sample includes 150,000 to 200,000 clones, around 81% seen only once; the top ten take more than 9.5%. The specimen sequenced was peripheral blood. This chain connects TRBV10-3 to TRBJ2-2; TRBD1 is a possible D gene (6 bases). The sequence was obtained from a man in his sixties with active or convalescent COVID-19. The CDR3 region has the DNA TGTGCCATCAGTGAGGACAGGAGGAACACCGGGGAGCTGTTTTTT. Its protein is CAISEDRRNTGELFF.